These 22 T cell receptor beta chains share one sample of origin, sequenced in a study of blood T cell repertoires in COVID-19. Measured with immunoSEQ multiplex PCR; TCRdb has only the in-frame clones, and not every one. The sample has approximately 140,000 clones; approximately 87% are singletons. Sequencing was performed on peripheral blood. These receptor sequences come from a man older than 75 with acute or convalescent COVID-19.

This clone was counted between two and nine times. This sequence joins TRBV5-1 and TRBJ1-1; D not certain. Trimming pared 1 base from V and 0 bases from J, leaving 13 bases between. Germline CDR1 is SGHRS and CDR2 is YFSETQ. CDR3 size: 16 residues. CDR3 region: CASSLSASSVNTEAFF. The CDR3 DNA follows: TGCGCCAGCAGCTTGTCTGCGAGCAGCGTGAACACTGAAGCTTTCTTT.

This clone came up once. The CDR3 spells CASSSQIFGQGAQGYGYTF. CDR3 nucleotide sequence: TGTGCCAGCAGCTCCCAAATATTCGGACAGGGGGCGCAGGGCTATGGCTACACCTTC. V usage is TRBV7-9 and J usage is TRBJ1-2; 11 bases map to TRBD1. Trimming cost V 4 bases and J 4 bases; bases outside gene matches: 17. Per germline, CDR1 SEHNR and CDR2 FQNEAQ (reference sequence). CDR3 length: 19 amino acids.

The chain couples TRBV6-5 to TRBJ1-4; TRBD1 matches at 10 bases. The CDR3 length is 13 residues. V lost 6 bases, J lost 8 bases, and 3 bases stayed unmatched. Germline V gene data show CDR1 as MNHEY and CDR2 as SVGAGI. For the CDR3, the DNA is TGTGCCAGCAGCATGGACAGGGGGGAAAAACTGTTTTTT. This gives the protein CASSMDRGEKLFF.

The V gene is TRBV11-2, the J gene TRBJ2-1; TRBD2 aligns across 9 bases. Looked up from germline, CDR1 is SGHAT and CDR2 is FQNNGV. The V and J ends lost 4 bases and 7 bases, in that order; junction bases with no gene match: 8. The CDR3 length is 15 residues. The CDR3 sequence: CASSWEGLARNEQFF. CDR3 coding DNA: TGTGCCAGCAGCTGGGAAGGACTAGCGAGGAATGAGCAGTTCTTC. The full variable domain, its missing parts supplied by reference TRBV11-2 and TRBJ2-1, is EAGVAQSPRYKIIEKRQSVAFWCNPISGHATLYWYQQILGQGPKLLIQFQNNGVVDDSQLPKDRFSAERLKGVDSTLKIQPAKLEDSAVYLCASSWEGLARNEQFFGPGTRLTVL.

Written as DNA, the CDR3 is TGTGCCAGCAGCTTTTCTAGGGGAGAGACCCAGTACTTC. Translating it yields CASSFSRGETQYF. The rearrangement joins TRBV7-6 to TRBJ2-5; TRBD1 might be the D (5 bases). CDR3 length equals 13 residues. Germline CDR1 and CDR2: SGHVS and FNYEAQ. V lost 3 bases, J lost 4 bases, and 9 bases lay in between.

V gene TRBV29-1 combines with J gene TRBJ2-3; TRBD2 matches 8 bases. This CDR3 has 13 residues. Germline loops: CDR1 SQVTM, CDR2 ANQGSEA. The junction had 4 bases not matched to a gene; V was cut back by 6 bases and J by 2 bases. CDR3 sequence reads: CSVREVYTDTQYF. The CDR3 nucleotides read TGCAGCGTGCGGGAGGTATACACAGATACGCAGTATTTT.

This clone has more than one count but fewer than ten. This chain joins TRBV28 and TRBJ1-1, with D perhaps matching TRBD1 (6 bases). Germline values: CDR1 MDHEN, CDR2 SYDVKM. The CDR3 loop spans 13 amino acids. Trimming pared 7 bases from V and 9 bases from J, leaving 18 bases between. In nucleotides, the CDR3 is TGTGCCAGCACCATAGTCAGGGGAGGGAAAGCTTTCTTT. As protein: CASTIVRGGKAFF.

The chain joins TRBV5-4 to TRBJ2-3; perhaps TRBD1 as D (6 bases). This CDR3 region has 14 residues. With 5 bases removed from V and 4 bases from J, the gap between germline ends came to 14 bases. Germline lookup yields CDR1 SGHNT and CDR2 YYREEE (reference sequence). The CDR3 sequence: CASRRTGISDTQYF. DNA for the CDR3: TGTGCCAGCAGACGAACAGGGATTTCAGATACGCAGTATTTT.

This clone was observed a single time. The chain uses TRBV6-5 and TRBJ1-2; TRBD1 matches at 7 bases. CDR1 and CDR2 from the germline V gene are MNHEY and SVGAGI. V trimming: 6 bases; J trimming: 8 bases; junction bases outside the gene matches: 15. This CDR3 comprises 15 residues. This CDR3 reads CASRGTGTDLRGYTF. The CDR3 region has the DNA TGTGCCAGCAGGGGGACCGGGACAGATCTGCGAGGCTACACCTTC.

This clone came up once. The sample carries other DNA sequences with the same CDR3. V gene TRBV7-2 combines with J gene TRBJ2-7; 7 bases map to TRBD1. From germline, CDR1 is SGHTA and CDR2 FQGNSA. V dropped 1 base and J dropped 2; count of bases not matched to a gene: 5. The CDR3 is made up of 15 amino acids. The CDR3 loop is CASSLVGTDPYEQYF. The CDR3 region has the DNA TGTGCCAGCAGCTTAGTGGGGACAGATCCCTACGAGCAGTACTTC.

The V gene is TRBV5-6, the J gene TRBJ2-7; TRBD1 agrees at 10 bases. The length of the CDR3 is 16 residues. The junction had 3 bases not matched to a gene; V was cut back by 0 bases and J by 0 bases. Germline lookup yields CDR1 SGHDT and CDR2 YYEEEE. CDR3 protein: CASSLGWTGGSYEQYF. The CDR3 DNA reads TGTGCCAGCAGCTTGGGTTGGACAGGGGGCTCCTACGAGCAGTACTTC.

J is TRBJ1-3 and V is TRBV4-1, with 7 bases aligning to TRBD1. This CDR3 is built from 18 residues. CDR1 is MGHRA and CDR2 is YSYEKL in the germline V gene. The trim removed 1 base at V and 0 bases at J, leaving 9 bases unmatched. The CDR3: CASSQVFRTGSSGNTIYF. CDR3 coding DNA: TGCGCCAGCAGCCAAGTGTTTCGGACAGGCAGCTCTGGAAACACCATATATTTT.

This clone was counted once. The J gene is TRBJ1-2, the V gene TRBV27; D is perhaps TRBD1 (6 bases). Germline lookup yields CDR1 MNHEY and CDR2 SMNVEV (reference sequence). CDR3 length equals 13 residues. Trimming removed 2 bases at V and 5 bases at J, with 9 bases between. The CDR3 region is CASSLEQGYGYTF. The CDR3, as DNA: TGTGCCAGCAGTTTAGAACAGGGATATGGCTACACCTTC.

In nucleotides, the CDR3 is TGTGCCAGCAGGCAGCAACAGGGGGCGTCCGGTGGCTACACCTTC. Protein sequence: CASRQQQGASGGYTF. This rearrangement joins TRBV6-5 to TRBJ1-2; TRBD1 matches 9 bases. The V and J ends lost 6 bases and 7 bases, in that order; junction bases with no gene match: 12. Germline V gene sequence: CDR1 MNHEY, CDR2 SVGAGI. The CDR3 length is 15 residues.

The V call is TRBV28, the J call TRBJ2-7; D gene unclear. Trimming shortened V by 3 bases and J by 2 bases, and 11 bases separated the two germline ends. The CDR3 consists of 14 residues. Germline CDR1 is MDHEN and CDR2 is SYDVKM. CDR3 in amino acids: CASSFGSVAYEQYF. DNA for the CDR3: TGTGCCAGCAGTTTCGGGTCCGTTGCCTACGAGCAGTACTTC.

The chain has TRBV3-1 (or the pseudogene TRBV3-2) and TRBJ1-1; D gene unclear. Per the germline V gene, CDR1 is LGHDT and CDR2 is YNNKEL (reference sequence). V gave up 4 bases and J gave up 1 base, with 7 bases separating them. The CDR3 covers 13 residues. CDR3 residues: CASSRTKNTEAFF. DNA for the CDR3: TGTGCCAGCAGCCGAACAAAGAACACTGAAGCTTTCTTT.

The rearrangement uses TRBV6-5 and TRBJ1-4; D gene ambiguous. This CDR3 region has 14 residues. Trimming pared 2 bases from V and 4 bases from J, leaving 8 bases between. CDR1 and CDR2 from the germline V gene are MNHEY and SVGAGI. The CDR3 loop is CASSYGRFNEKLFF. The CDR3 region has the DNA TGTGCCAGCAGTTACGGCAGGTTTAATGAAAAACTGTTTTTT.

The chain links TRBV5-4 to TRBJ2-7; D is possibly TRBD2 (5 bases). Germline V CDR1 and CDR2: SGHNT, YYREEE (reference sequence). Trimming removed 4 bases from V and 6 bases from J, with 14 bases in between. This CDR3 is built from 13 residues. For the CDR3, the DNA is TGTGCCAGCAGCCCGGTCGGGGTAGGCGAGCAGTACTTC. This translates into CASSPVGVGEQYF. Full variable domain (outside the CDR3, taken from reference TRBV5-4 and TRBJ2-7): ETGVTQSPTHLIKTRGQQVTLRCSSQSGHNTVSWYQQALGQGPQFIFQYYREEENGRGNFPPRFSGLQFPNYSSELNVNALELDDSALYLCASSPVGVGEQYFGPGTRLTVT.

The rearrangement uses TRBV24-1 and TRBJ2-2, with D possibly TRBD2 on 6 matching bases. V shed 9 bases and J shed 4 bases, with 11 bases lying between them. The CDR3 is 13 amino acids. Germline V gene data show CDR1 as KGHDR and CDR2 as SFDVKD. This CDR3 reads CATGGVGTGELFF. The CDR3 nucleotides read TGTGCCACCGGCGGGGTGGGCACCGGGGAGCTGTTTTTT.

Written as DNA, the CDR3 is TGTGCCAGCAGCCTCGGACAGGGGTACATTCAGTACTTC. It yields the protein CASSLGQGYIQYF. This chain uses TRBV14 with TRBJ2-4; TRBD1 agrees at 9 bases. The CDR3 spans 13 residues. Looked up from germline, CDR1 is SGHDN and CDR2 is FVKESK. Unmatched junction bases numbered 3, after V lost 4 bases and J lost 8 bases.

This chain uses TRBV7-9 with TRBJ2-1, with 9 bases that match TRBD2. The CDR3 runs to 15 residues. Germline CDR1 reads SEHNR; CDR2 reads FQNEAQ (reference sequence). V was clipped by 5 bases and J by 6 bases; unmatched bases: 8. The CDR3 is CASSEPGLATNEQFF. As DNA, the CDR3 is TGTGCCAGCAGCGAACCGGGACTAGCAACCAATGAGCAGTTCTTC.

Only one count was recorded for this clone. The chain carries TRBV7-2 and TRBJ1-4; TRBD1 aligns across 7 bases. Unmatched junction bases numbered 4, after V lost 1 base and J lost 5 bases. Germline V gives CDR1 SGHTA, CDR2 FQGNSA. The CDR3 is 15 amino acids. The CDR3 is CASSLGRGANEKLFF. The CDR3 DNA is TGTGCCAGCAGCTTAGGCAGGGGGGCAAATGAAAAACTGTTTTTT.